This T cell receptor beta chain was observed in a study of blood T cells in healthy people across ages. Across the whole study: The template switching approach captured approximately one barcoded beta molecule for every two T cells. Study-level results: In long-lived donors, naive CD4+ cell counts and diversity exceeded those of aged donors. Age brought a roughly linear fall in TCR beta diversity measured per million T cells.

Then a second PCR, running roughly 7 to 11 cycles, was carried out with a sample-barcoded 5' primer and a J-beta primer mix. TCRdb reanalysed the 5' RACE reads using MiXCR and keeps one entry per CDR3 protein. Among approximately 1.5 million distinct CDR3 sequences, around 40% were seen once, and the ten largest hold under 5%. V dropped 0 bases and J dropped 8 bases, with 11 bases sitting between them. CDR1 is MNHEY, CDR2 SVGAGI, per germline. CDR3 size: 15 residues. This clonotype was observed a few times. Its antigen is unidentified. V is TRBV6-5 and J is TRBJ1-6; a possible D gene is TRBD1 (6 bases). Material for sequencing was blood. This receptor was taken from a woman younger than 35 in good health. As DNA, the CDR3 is TGTGCCAGCAGTTACTCGACAGGCCAGTATTCACCCCTCCACTTT. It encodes CASSYSTGQYSPLHF.